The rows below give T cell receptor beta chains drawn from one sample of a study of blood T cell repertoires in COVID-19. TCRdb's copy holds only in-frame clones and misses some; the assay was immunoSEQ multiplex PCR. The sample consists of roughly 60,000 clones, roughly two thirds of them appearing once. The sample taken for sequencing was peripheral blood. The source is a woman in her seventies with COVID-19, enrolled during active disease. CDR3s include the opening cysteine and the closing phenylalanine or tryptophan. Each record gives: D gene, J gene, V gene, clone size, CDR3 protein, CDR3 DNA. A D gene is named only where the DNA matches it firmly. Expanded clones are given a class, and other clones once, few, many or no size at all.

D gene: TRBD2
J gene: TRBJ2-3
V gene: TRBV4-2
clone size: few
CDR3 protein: CASSQDGTGGDTQYF
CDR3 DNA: TGTGCCAGCAGCCAAGACGGGACGGGGGGAGATACGCAGTATTTT

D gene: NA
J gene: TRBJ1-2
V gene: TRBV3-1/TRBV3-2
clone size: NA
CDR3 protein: CASSQEGGGWDGYTF
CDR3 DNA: TGTGCCAGCAGCCAAGAGGGGGGTGGCTGGGATGGCTACACCTTC

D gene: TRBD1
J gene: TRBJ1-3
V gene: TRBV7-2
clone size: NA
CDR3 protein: CASSQQGDGNTIYF
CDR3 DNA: TGTGCCAGCAGCCAACAGGGGGACGGAAACACCATATATTTT

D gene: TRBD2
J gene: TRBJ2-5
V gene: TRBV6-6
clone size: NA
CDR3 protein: CASSPLAGGETQYF
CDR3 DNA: TGTGCCAGCAGCCCCCTAGCGGGTGGCGAGACCCAGTACTTC

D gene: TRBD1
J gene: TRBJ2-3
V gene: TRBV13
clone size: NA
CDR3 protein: CASSFRDRGTDTQYF
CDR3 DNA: TGTGCCAGCAGCTTTCGTGACAGGGGGACAGATACGCAGTATTTT

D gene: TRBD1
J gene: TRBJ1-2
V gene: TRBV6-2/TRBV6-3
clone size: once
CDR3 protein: CASSYPGQGTGGYTF
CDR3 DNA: TGTGCCAGCAGTTACCCGGGACAGGGGACGGGTGGCTACACCTTC

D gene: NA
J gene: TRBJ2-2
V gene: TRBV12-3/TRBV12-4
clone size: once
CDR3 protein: CASSLAQGLELFF
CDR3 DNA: TGTGCCAGCAGTTTAGCGCAGGGCTTGGAGCTGTTTTTT

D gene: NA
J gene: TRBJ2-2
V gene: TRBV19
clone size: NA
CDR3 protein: CASSSGYTGELFF
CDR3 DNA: TGTGCCAGTAGTTCAGGGTACACCGGGGAGCTGTTTTTT

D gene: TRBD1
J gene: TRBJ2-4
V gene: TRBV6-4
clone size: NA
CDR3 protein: CASSDQTGVAKNIQYF
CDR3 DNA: TGTGCCAGCAGTGACCAAACAGGGGTTGCCAAAAACATTCAGTACTTC

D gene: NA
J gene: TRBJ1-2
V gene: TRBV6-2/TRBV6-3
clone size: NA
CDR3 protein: CASSPIIRSGVGIDGYTF
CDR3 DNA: TGTGCCAGCAGTCCAATAATTCGATCGGGAGTCGGAATCGATGGCTACACCTTC

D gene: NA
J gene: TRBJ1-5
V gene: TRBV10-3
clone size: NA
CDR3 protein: CAIKAVPNQPQHF
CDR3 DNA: TGTGCCATCAAAGCCGTACCGAATCAGCCCCAGCATTTT

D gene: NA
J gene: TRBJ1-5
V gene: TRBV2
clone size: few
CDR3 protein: CASSDGVGQPQHF
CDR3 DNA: TGTGCCAGCAGTGACGGGGTCGGCCAGCCCCAGCATTTT

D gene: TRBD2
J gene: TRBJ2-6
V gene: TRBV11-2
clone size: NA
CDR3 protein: CASSLDAGAGANVLTF
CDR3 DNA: TGTGCCAGCAGCTTAGATGCGGGGGCTGGGGCCAACGTCCTGACTTTC

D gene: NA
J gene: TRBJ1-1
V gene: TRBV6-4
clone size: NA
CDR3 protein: CASSRDRNTEAFF
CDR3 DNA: TGTGCCAGCAGTCGTGACAGGAACACTGAAGCTTTCTTT

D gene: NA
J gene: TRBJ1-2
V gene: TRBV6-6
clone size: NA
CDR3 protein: CASTGDYGYTF
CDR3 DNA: TGTGCCAGCACAGGGGACTATGGCTACACCTTC

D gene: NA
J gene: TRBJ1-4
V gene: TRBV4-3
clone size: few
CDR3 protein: CASSQAYRGSVTNEKLFF
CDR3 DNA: TGCGCCAGCAGCCAAGCTTATAGGGGGTCCGTGACTAATGAAAAACTGTTTTTT

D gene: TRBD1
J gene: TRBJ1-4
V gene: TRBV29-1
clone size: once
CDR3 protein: CSVTGRGRFGIEKLFF
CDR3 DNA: TGCAGCGTCACCGGCAGGGGGCGCTTCGGGATTGAAAAACTGTTTTTT

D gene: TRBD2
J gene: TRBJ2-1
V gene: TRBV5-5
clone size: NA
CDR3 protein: CASSFRTSGVFYNEQFF
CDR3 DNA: TGTGCCAGCAGCTTCAGGACTAGCGGGGTCTTCTACAATGAGCAGTTCTTC

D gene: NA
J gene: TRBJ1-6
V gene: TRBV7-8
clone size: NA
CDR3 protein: CASSSDKTYNSPLHF
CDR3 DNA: TGTGCCAGCAGCTCGGACAAGACTTATAATTCACCCCTCCACTTT

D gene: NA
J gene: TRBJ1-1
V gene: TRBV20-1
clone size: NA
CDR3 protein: CSARTDTEAFF
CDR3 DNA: TGCAGTGCTAGAACGGACACTGAAGCTTTCTTT

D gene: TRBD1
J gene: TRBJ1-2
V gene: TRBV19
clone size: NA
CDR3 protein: CASSSPGDRAYGYTF
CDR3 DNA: TGTGCCAGTAGTTCACCTGGGGACAGGGCCTATGGCTACACCTTC

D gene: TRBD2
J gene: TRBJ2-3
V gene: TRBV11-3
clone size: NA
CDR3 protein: CASSLAVAGGVDTQYF
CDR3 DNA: TGTGCCAGCAGCTTAGCGGTAGCGGGAGGGGTGGATACGCAGTATTTT

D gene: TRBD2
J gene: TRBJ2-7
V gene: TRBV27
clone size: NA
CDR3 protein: CASSLRGIRYEQYF
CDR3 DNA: TGTGCCAGCAGCCTGCGGGGGATACGCTACGAGCAGTACTTC

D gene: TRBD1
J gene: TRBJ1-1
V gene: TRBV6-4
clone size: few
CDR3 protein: CASSAGQATEAFF
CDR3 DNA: TGTGCCAGCAGTGCCGGACAGGCCACTGAAGCTTTCTTT

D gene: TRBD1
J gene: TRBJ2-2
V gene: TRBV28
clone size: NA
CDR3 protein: CASSRVTGGTGELFF
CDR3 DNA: TGTGCCAGCAGTAGGGTGACAGGGGGCACCGGGGAGCTGTTTTTT

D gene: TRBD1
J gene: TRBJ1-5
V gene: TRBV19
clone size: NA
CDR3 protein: CASSPSGTGALSNQPQHF
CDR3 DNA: TGTGCCAGTAGTCCATCCGGGACAGGGGCTCTGAGCAATCAGCCCCAGCATTTT

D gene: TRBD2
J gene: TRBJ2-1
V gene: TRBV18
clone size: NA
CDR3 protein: CASSGGLAGVNNEQFF
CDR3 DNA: TGTGCCAGCTCAGGGGGACTAGCGGGAGTTAATAATGAGCAGTTCTTC

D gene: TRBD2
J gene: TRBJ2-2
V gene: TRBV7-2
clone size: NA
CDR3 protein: CASSLASGGPGELFF
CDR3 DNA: TGTGCCAGCAGCTTAGCTAGCGGGGGGCCCGGGGAGCTGTTTTTT

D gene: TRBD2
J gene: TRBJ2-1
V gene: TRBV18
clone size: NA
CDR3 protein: CASSPSLGLAGVDEQFF
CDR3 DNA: TGTGCCAGCTCCCCAAGCCTGGGACTAGCGGGGGTGGATGAGCAGTTCTTC

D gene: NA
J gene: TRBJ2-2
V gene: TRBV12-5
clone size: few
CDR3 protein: CASGLSTGRPGELFF
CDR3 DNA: TGTGCTAGTGGTTTGTCTACAGGGCGGCCCGGGGAGCTGTTTTTT

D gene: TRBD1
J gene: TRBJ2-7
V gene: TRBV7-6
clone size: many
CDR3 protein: CASSLVGPGTGGGEQYF
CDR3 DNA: TGTGCCAGCAGCTTAGTGGGACCCGGGACAGGGGGCGGCGAGCAGTACTTC

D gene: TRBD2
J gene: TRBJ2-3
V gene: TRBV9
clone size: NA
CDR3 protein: CASSSTAGYTDTQYF
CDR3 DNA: TGTGCCAGCAGCTCTACAGCGGGGTACACAGATACGCAGTATTTT

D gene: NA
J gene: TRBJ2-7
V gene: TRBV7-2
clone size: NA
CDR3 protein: CASRRGHEQYF
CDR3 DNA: TGTGCCAGCCGGCGGGGGCACGAGCAGTACTTC

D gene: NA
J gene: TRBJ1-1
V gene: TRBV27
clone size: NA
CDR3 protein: CASSLYRGMNTEAFF
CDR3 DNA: TGTGCCAGCAGTTTATACCGGGGGATGAACACTGAAGCTTTCTTT

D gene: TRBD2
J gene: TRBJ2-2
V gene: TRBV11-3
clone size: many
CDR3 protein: CASSLAGTGELFF
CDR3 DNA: TGTGCCAGCAGCCTAGCGGGAACCGGGGAGCTGTTTTTT